The clone carrying this T cell receptor (beta chain) was counted ten times or more. The antigen is undetermined. The data were obtained in a study of molecular identifiers for immune sequencing clone quantification. Study in general: Four of five splits of RNA from about 20,000 or 100,000 naive CD8 cells were sequenced in replicates. Overall study findings and caveats: Identical TCR molecules that share a barcode could lead to an underestimation of highly expanded clone sizes. Clones exceeding 20 RNA copies carried over 98% of effector molecules but under 1% of naive-cell molecules.

Per the germline V gene, CDR1 is MNHEY and CDR2 is SMNVEV (reference sequence). The ends were cut back, 10 bases at V and 1 base at J, with 14 bases in the middle. The CDR3 has 15 residues. CD8+CD4-CCR7+CD45RA+ cells were sorted as naive CD8 T cells. TCRdb re-called the PCR reads with MiXCR, one entry per CDR3 protein. The table records about 510,000 distinct CDR3 sequences, 20% to 25% of them present only once. Specimen: naive CD8+ T cells from blood, with Jurkat cell RNA spiked in. Subset reported: FACS-sorted CD8+CD4-CCR7+CD45RA+ naive T cells. This receptor was identified in a human donor in good health. Some libraries in this study had Jurkat cell RNA spiked in. This chain joins TRBV27 and TRBJ2-6; possible D gene TRBD1, 6 bases. The CDR3: CATSGQLSGANVLTF. CDR3 DNA: TGTGCCACCTCCGGACAGCTTTCTGGGGCCAACGTCCTGACTTTC.